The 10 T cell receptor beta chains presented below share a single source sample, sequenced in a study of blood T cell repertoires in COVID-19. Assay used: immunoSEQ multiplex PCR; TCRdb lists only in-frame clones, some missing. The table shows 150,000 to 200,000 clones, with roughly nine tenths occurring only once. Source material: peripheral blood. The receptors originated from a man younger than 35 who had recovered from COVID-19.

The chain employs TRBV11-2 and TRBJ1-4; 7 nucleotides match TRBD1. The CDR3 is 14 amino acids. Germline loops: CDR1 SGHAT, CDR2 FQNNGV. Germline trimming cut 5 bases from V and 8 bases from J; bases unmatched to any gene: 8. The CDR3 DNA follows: TGTGCCAGCAGCGCACGGGACAGTAGGGAAAAACTGTTTTTT. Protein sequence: CASSARDSREKLFF.

In DNA, the CDR3 is TGTGCCAGCAGTTTAGGTCTAGCATACAATGAGCAGTTCTTC. This sequence encodes CASSLGLAYNEQFF. This chain links TRBV27 with TRBJ2-1, with TRBD2 as a possible D gene (5 bases). The CDR3 covers 14 residues. The germline V and J ends were trimmed by 2 bases and 4 bases, with 9 bases remaining between them. The germline V gene encodes CDR1 MNHEY and CDR2 SMNVEV (reference sequence).

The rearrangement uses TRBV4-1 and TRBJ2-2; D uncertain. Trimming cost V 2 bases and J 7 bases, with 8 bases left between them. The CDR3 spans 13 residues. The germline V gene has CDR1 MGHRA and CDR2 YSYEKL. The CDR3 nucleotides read TGCGCCAGCAGCCAACCAGGTTACGGGGAGCTGTTTTTT. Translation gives CASSQPGYGELFF.

CDR3 coding DNA: TGCGCCAGCAGCTTTACCCTAGCGGGAACAGCAGATACGCAGTATTTT. This codes for CASSFTLAGTADTQYF. This chain uses TRBV5-1 with TRBJ2-3; 9 nucleotides match TRBD2. The CDR3 loop spans 16 amino acids. V lost 2 bases to trimming and J lost 4 bases; unmatched junction nucleotides: 8. Germline V lookup: CDR1 SGHRS, CDR2 YFSETQ.

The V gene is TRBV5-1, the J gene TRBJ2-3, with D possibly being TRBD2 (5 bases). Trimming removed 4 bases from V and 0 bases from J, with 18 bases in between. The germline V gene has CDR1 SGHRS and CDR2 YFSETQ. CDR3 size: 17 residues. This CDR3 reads CASSQRTGIGSTDTQYF. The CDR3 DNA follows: TGCGCCAGCAGCCAACGGACTGGAATCGGAAGCACAGATACGCAGTATTTT. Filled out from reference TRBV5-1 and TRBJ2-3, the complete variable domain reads KAGVTQTPRYLIKTRGQQVTLSCSPISGHRSVSWYQQTPGQGLQFLFEYFSETQRNKGNFPGRFSGRQFSNSRSEMNVSTLELGDSALYLCASSQRTGIGSTDTQYFGPGTRLTVL.

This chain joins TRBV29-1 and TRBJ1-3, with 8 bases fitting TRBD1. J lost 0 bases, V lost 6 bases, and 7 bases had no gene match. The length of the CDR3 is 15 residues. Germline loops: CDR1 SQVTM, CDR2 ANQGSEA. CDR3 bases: TGCAGCGTACTCGGGGACAGGAGCTCTGGAAACACCATATATTTT. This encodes CSVLGDRSSGNTIYF.

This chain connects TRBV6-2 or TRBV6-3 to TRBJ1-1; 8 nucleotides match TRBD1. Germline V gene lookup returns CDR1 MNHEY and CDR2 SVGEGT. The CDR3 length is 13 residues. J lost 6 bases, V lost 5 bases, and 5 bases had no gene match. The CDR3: CASSLQGVAEAFF. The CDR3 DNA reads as TGTGCCAGCAGTCTACAGGGGGTGGCTGAAGCTTTCTTT.

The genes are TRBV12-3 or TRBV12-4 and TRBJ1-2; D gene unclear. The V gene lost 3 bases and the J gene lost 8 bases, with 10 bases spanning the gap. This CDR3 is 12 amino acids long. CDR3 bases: TGTGCCAGCAGTTTTGAGAGAGGCGGCTACACCTTC. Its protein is CASSFERGGYTF.

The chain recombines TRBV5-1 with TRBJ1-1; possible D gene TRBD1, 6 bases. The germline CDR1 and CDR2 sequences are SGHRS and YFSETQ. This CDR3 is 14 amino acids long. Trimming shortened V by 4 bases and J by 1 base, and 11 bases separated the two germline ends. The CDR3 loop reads CASSLGGANTEAFF. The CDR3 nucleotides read TGCGCCAGCAGCCTCGGGGGGGCGAACACTGAAGCTTTCTTT. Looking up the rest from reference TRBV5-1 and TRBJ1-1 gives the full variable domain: KAGVTQTPRYLIKTRGQQVTLSCSPISGHRSVSWYQQTPGQGLQFLFEYFSETQRNKGNFPGRFSGRQFSNSRSEMNVSTLELGDSALYLCASSLGGANTEAFFGQGTRLTVV.

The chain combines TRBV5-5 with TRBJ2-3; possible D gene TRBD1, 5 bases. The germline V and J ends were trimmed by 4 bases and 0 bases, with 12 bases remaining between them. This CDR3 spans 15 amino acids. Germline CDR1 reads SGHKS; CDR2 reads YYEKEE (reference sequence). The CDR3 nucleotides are TGTGCCAGCAGCCAGCAAGGGGATAGCACAGATACGCAGTATTTT. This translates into CASSQQGDSTDTQYF.